This entry lists 23 T cell receptor beta chains sequenced from one sample in a study of STAT3 mutations in large granular lymphocyte leukemia. These receptors' targets are unknown. Study-wide points: Every T-cell large granular lymphocyte leukemia patient had at least one immunodominant TCR beta clonotype.

The repertoire was sequenced with immunoSEQ multiplex PCR; TCRdb's copy has only in-frame clones and lacks some. The sample carries approximately 42,000 clones, about 81% recorded once. Specimen: PBMCs. All receptors come from a human donor with T large granular lymphocyte leukemia. Some clones in this sample may be carry-over from other donors' samples.

The chain couples TRBV5-1 to TRBJ2-5; either TRBD1 or TRBD2 may supply D (5 bases each). Germline CDR1 SGHRS, CDR2 YFSETQ. Trimming pared 0 bases from V and 5 bases from J, leaving 14 bases between. The CDR3 extends over 15 amino acids. CDR3 sequence reads: CASSLGGDPGETQYF. The CDR3 DNA follows: TGCGCCAGCAGCTTGGGAGGGGACCCTGGTGAGACCCAGTACTTC.

The genes are TRBV25-1 and TRBJ2-5, with D perhaps being TRBD1 or TRBD2 (6 bases each). This CDR3 has 17 residues. V was trimmed by 4 bases and J by 4 bases, leaving 22 bases between them. Germline CDR1 reads MGHDK; CDR2 reads SYGVNS. CDR3 sequence (DNA): TGTGCCAGCAGTGGCCGCCCGGGGGCAGGAGCCCCAGAGACCCAGTACTTC. Its translation is CASSGRPGAGAPETQYF.

The CDR3 DNA reads as TGTGCCAGCAGTTACTCGGGCAGGATCGGTACGCAGTATTTT. The encoded protein is CASSYSGRIGTQYF. J is TRBJ2-3 and V is TRBV6-5, with D uncertain. Germline V gives CDR1 MNHEY, CDR2 SVGAGI. Trimming removed 0 bases at V and 8 bases at J, with 12 bases between. CDR3 length: 14 residues.

This clone was recorded a few times. V usage is TRBV5-1 and J usage is TRBJ1-6; perhaps TRBD1 as D (5 bases). Looked up from germline, CDR1 is SGHRS and CDR2 is YFSETQ. CDR3 length equals 15 residues. The germline V and J ends were trimmed by 1 base and 5 bases, with 10 bases remaining between them. The CDR3 nucleotides are TGCGCCAGCAGCTTGCTCGGGACTGATAATTCACCCCTCCACTTT. Its translation is CASSLLGTDNSPLHF.

The chain employs TRBV28 and TRBJ1-2; D unresolved. CDR3 length: 16 residues. The germline V gene has CDR1 MDHEN and CDR2 SYDVKM. Trimming took 10 bases from V and 2 from J, leaving 23 bases between them. The DNA for the CDR3 is TGTGCCACGTCCCAACCTCTTATTGCGGGAAACTATGGCTACACCTTC. Protein product: CATSQPLIAGNYGYTF.

This clone came up a few times. This chain uses TRBV2 with TRBJ1-1; D gene unclear. The V gene lost 6 bases and the J gene lost 8 bases, with 13 bases spanning the gap. The CDR3 sequence is 12 residues long. CDR1 and CDR2 (germline): SNHLY, FYNNEI. Here the CDR3 DNA reads TGTGCCAGCAGGCAACCTTCTGGGGAAGCTTTCTTT. Amino acid sequence: CASRQPSGEAFF.

This chain links TRBV6-6 with TRBJ1-3; unclear D gene. Trimming pared 6 bases from V and 0 bases from J, leaving 9 bases between. CDR1 is MNHNY, CDR2 SVGAGI, per germline (reference sequence). The CDR3 has 14 residues. In nucleotides, the CDR3 is TGTGCCAGCAGGGGCTATCTCTCTGGAAACACCATATATTTT. Translated, it gives CASRGYLSGNTIYF.

This clone was picked up a small number of times. The chain carries TRBV28 and TRBJ2-2; D is uncertain. V was trimmed by 5 bases and J by 5 bases, leaving 6 bases between them. Germline assignment: CDR1 MDHEN and CDR2 SYDVKM. The CDR3 has 12 amino acids. CDR3 sequence: CASSLVTGELFF. Here the CDR3 DNA reads TGTGCCAGCAGTCTAGTTACCGGGGAGCTGTTTTTT.

The rearrangement links TRBV7-9 to TRBJ2-3, with D maybe TRBD1 (7 bases). The CDR3 length is 15 residues. Per germline, CDR1 SEHNR and CDR2 FQNEAQ (reference sequence). The V end was cut by 3 bases, the J end by 3 bases, with 13 bases between. CDR3 amino acids: CASSLEGAGTDTQYF. The CDR3 DNA sequence: TGTGCCAGCAGCTTGGAGGGGGCGGGGACAGATACGCAGTATTTT.

The gene calls are TRBV28 and TRBJ1-2; 7 bases map to TRBD1. This CDR3 is 15 amino acids long. Germline loops: CDR1 MDHEN, CDR2 SYDVKM. The trim removed 5 bases at V and 4 bases at J, leaving 10 bases unmatched. The CDR3 reads CASSLATGVSYGYTF. The CDR3 DNA sequence: TGTGCCAGCAGTCTGGCAACAGGGGTTTCCTATGGCTACACCTTC.

CDR3 nucleotides: TGTGCCAGCAGTGCAGGGGGCTTCTCTACCTACGAGCAGTACGTC. This codes for CASSAGGFSTYEQYV. The J gene is TRBJ2-7, the V gene TRBV6-1, with 8 bases aligning to TRBD1. The CDR3 totals 15 residues. V lost 4 bases, J lost 2 bases, and 7 bases stayed unmatched. Germline lookup yields CDR1 MNHNS and CDR2 SASEGT.

The V and J genes are TRBV5-6 and TRBJ1-3, with 10 bases lining up with TRBD1. Germline assignment: CDR1 SGHDT and CDR2 YYEEEE. V dropped 4 bases and J dropped 3; count of bases not matched to a gene: 1. The CDR3 totals 14 residues. CDR3 amino acids: CASSGTGDGNTIYF. The CDR3 DNA follows: TGTGCCAGCAGCGGGACAGGGGATGGAAACACCATATATTTT. The variable domain in full, completed from reference TRBV5-6 and TRBJ1-3, reads DAGVTQSPTHLIKTRGQQVTLRCSPKSGHDTVSWYQQALGQGPQFIFQYYEEEERQRGNFPDRFSGHQFPNYSSELNVNALLLGDSALYLCASSGTGDGNTIYFGEGSWLTVV.

The genes are TRBV15 and TRBJ1-1; D is possibly TRBD1 (6 bases). V was trimmed by 4 bases and J by 3 bases, leaving 12 bases between them. CDR1 is LNHNV, CDR2 YYDKDF, per germline (reference sequence). The CDR3 loop spans 14 amino acids. Here the CDR3 reads CATSNSQGYTEAFF. The CDR3 DNA reads as TGTGCCACCAGCAATAGCCAGGGGTACACTGAAGCTTTCTTT.

The CDR3 DNA reads as TGTGCCAGCAGCTTCGGGTACGGGGCCCAAGAGACCCAGTACTTC. As protein: CASSFGYGAQETQYF. This chain joins TRBV7-7 and TRBJ2-5; D tentatively reads TRBD1 or TRBD2 (5 bases each). Trimming pared 3 bases from V and 1 base from J, leaving 12 bases between. Looked up from germline, CDR1 is SSHAT and CDR2 is FNYEAQ (reference sequence). The CDR3 has 15 amino acids.

V usage is TRBV6-5 and J usage is TRBJ1-2; D ambiguous. Germline CDR1 MNHEY, CDR2 SVGAGI. The CDR3 has 12 residues. The ends were cut back, 6 bases at V and 2 bases at J, with 7 bases in the middle. The CDR3 nucleotides are TGTGCCAGCAGCCTTGGGAACTATGGCTACACCTTC. Translated, it gives CASSLGNYGYTF.

V gene TRBV7-9 combines with J gene TRBJ2-1; 10 nucleotides align to TRBD1. This CDR3 is built from 15 residues. J was trimmed by 8 bases and V by 1 base; bases with no gene match: 5. CDR1 and CDR2 (germline): SEHNR, FQNEAQ (reference sequence). The CDR3 protein is CASSLGQGALDEQFF. CDR3 nucleotides: TGTGCCAGCAGCTTAGGACAGGGGGCTTTGGATGAGCAGTTCTTC.

The chain is built from TRBV6-6 and TRBJ2-2, with D unclear. V was trimmed by 5 bases and J by 6 bases, leaving 16 bases between them. Germline CDR1 reads MNHNY; CDR2 reads SVGAGI (reference sequence). The CDR3 totals 15 residues. CDR3 bases: TGTGCCAGCAGTAAGAAGGGCCATGAGGCCGGGGAGCTGTTTTTT. Translation gives CASSKKGHEAGELFF.

This clone came up a few times. At one end, the junction sequence differs from germline, possibly due to a read error. In DNA form, the CDR3 reads TGTGCCAGCAGCCTAGGGACAGATAGTTATGGCTACACCTTC. Translated: CASSLGTDSYGYTF. The J gene is TRBJ1-2, the V gene TRBV13, with TRBD1 matching over 7 bases. CDR3 length equals 14 residues. CDR1 and CDR2 from the germline V gene are PRHDT and FYEKMQ (reference sequence).

The chain employs TRBV2 and TRBJ2-2, with 8 bases aligning to TRBD1. There are 15 residues in the CDR3. Germline values: CDR1 SNHLY, CDR2 FYNNEI. Losses at the gene ends were 8 bases for V and 6 bases for J; bases not matched to a gene: 11. DNA of the CDR3: TGTGCCAGCCGAGACCCAGGGGGCGCCCCCGGGGAGCTGTTTTTT. Protein product: CASRDPGGAPGELFF. Variable domain in full (rest from reference TRBV2 and TRBJ2-2): EPEVTQTPSHQVTQMGQEVILRCVPISNHLYFYWYRQILGQKVEFLVSFYNNEISEKSEIFDDQFSVERPDGSNFTLKIRSTKLEDSAMYFCASRDPGGAPGELFFGEGSRLTVL.

The chain carries TRBV5-4 and TRBJ2-2; D is unclear. Trimming removed 0 bases at V and 0 bases at J, with 9 bases between. The CDR3 is made up of 16 amino acids. The germline CDR1 and CDR2 sequences are SGHNT and YYREEE (reference sequence). The CDR3 protein is CASSLAGQPNTGELFF. The CDR3 coding sequence is TGTGCCAGCAGCTTGGCAGGCCAGCCGAACACCGGGGAGCTGTTTTTT. The full variable domain, completed using reference TRBV5-4 and TRBJ2-2, is ETGVTQSPTHLIKTRGQQVTLRCSSQSGHNTVSWYQQALGQGPQFIFQYYREEENGRGNFPPRFSGLQFPNYSSELNVNALELDDSALYLCASSLAGQPNTGELFFGEGSRLTVL.

The DNA for the CDR3 is TGTGCCAGTAGTATTCGACCGAGCAATGAGCAGTTCTTC. Protein: CASSIRPSNEQFF. The gene calls are TRBV19 and TRBJ2-1; D is unclear. With 3 bases removed from V and 6 bases from J, the gap between germline ends came to 9 bases. Germline CDR1 and CDR2: LNHDA and SQIVND (reference sequence). The CDR3 covers 13 residues.

The chain employs TRBV27 and TRBJ1-2, with TRBD1 matching 9 bases. This CDR3 comprises 15 residues. CDR1 and CDR2 (germline): MNHEY, SMNVEV (reference sequence). Trimming removed 5 bases from V and 5 bases from J; junction bases left unmatched: 9. In DNA, the CDR3 is TGTGCCAGCAGTATGCACAGGGACAGGGTGTATGGCTACACCTTC. Protein product: CASSMHRDRVYGYTF.

The V call is TRBV10-3, the J call TRBJ1-3; D is perhaps TRBD1 (5 bases). Trimming cost V 9 bases and J 3 bases, with 15 bases left between them. CDR3 length: 14 amino acids. Germline V gives CDR1 ENHRY, CDR2 SYGVKD. The CDR3 region is CAIRAGTDGNTIYF. CDR3 in DNA: TGTGCCATTCGCGCCGGGACGGATGGAAACACCATATATTTT.